Listed below are T cell receptor beta chains from one sample, sequenced in a study of OX40 agonist ivuxolimab in advanced cancers. The protocol was immunoSEQ multiplex PCR, while the TCRdb copy is restricted to in-frame clones and leaves out a portion. The table records tens of thousands of clones, roughly nine tenths of them present only once. Sequenced material: CD4+ or CD8+ T cells sorted from blood, taken in a trial of the OX40 agonist ivuxolimab. Receptors were obtained from an adult with an advanced solid tumor such as melanoma, head and neck, liver or kidney cancer. Each CDR3 is given with its conserved first and last residue. Fields, in order: V gene, J gene, clone size, D gene, CDR3 protein, CDR3 DNA. D genes are given only for firm matches. The size of a clone is reported for some rows only, either as once, few or many, or as a class for expanded clones.

TRBV6-1	TRBJ2-2	NA	TRBD2	CAIGLAGANTGELFF	TGTGCCATCGGACTAGCGGGAGCGAACACCGGGGAGCTGTTTTTT
TRBV4-1	TRBJ2-7	NA	NA	CASSQVGSHEQYF	TGCGCCAGCAGCCAAGTGGGCAGCCACGAGCAGTACTTC
TRBV10-3	TRBJ1-1	NA	NA	CAISAGTAILNTEAFF	TGTGCCATCAGCGCCGGGACCGCGATTCTGAACACTGAAGCTTTCTTT
TRBV19	TRBJ2-1	NA	NA	CASSMNGRGEQFF	TGTGCCAGTAGTATGAACGGGCGGGGTGAGCAGTTCTTC
TRBV7-6	TRBJ1-2	NA	NA	CASSLGVGYGYTF	TGTGCCAGCAGCTTAGGAGTTGGCTATGGCTACACCTTC
TRBV7-9	TRBJ2-5	NA	NA	CASSSPRGSGETQYF	TGTGCCAGCAGCTCTCCGCGGGGTAGTGGAGAGACCCAGTACTTC
TRBV7-2	TRBJ2-1	NA	NA	CASSGGVYNEQFF	TGTGCCAGCTCGGGGGGCGTATACAATGAGCAGTTCTTC
TRBV6-6	TRBJ2-1	NA	TRBD1	CASTQTIQGNEQFF	TGTGCCAGCACCCAAACCATACAGGGGAATGAGCAGTTCTTC
TRBV6-1	TRBJ1-2	few	TRBD1	CASSSRTGYPSGYTF	TGTGCCAGCAGTTCACGGACAGGGTACCCATCTGGCTACACCTTC
TRBV25-1	TRBJ2-7	once	NA	CASNIPGVGGEQYF	TGTGCCAGCAACATTCCAGGGGTAGGGGGCGAGCAGTACTTC
TRBV15	TRBJ1-5	NA	NA	CATSGTTNQPQHF	TGTGCCACCAGCGGGACAACCAATCAGCCCCAGCATTTT
TRBV7-9	TRBJ2-7	NA	TRBD2	CASSTWAGGVRGYEQYF	TGTGCCAGCAGCACGTGGGCCGGGGGGGTTCGAGGCTACGAGCAGTACTTC
TRBV29-1	TRBJ2-2	NA	NA	CSVEFGGELFF	TGCAGCGTTGAATTCGGCGGGGAGCTGTTTTTT
TRBV7-9	TRBJ2-7	NA	TRBD1	CASSLTGNEDEQYF	TGTGCCAGCAGCTTGACAGGGAATGAGGACGAGCAGTACTTC
TRBV29-1	TRBJ1-1	NA	NA	CSVEDLAVTEAFF	TGCAGCGTTGAAGATCTGGCGGTCACTGAAGCTTTCTTT
TRBV28	TRBJ2-7	NA	NA	CASSFGQGDYEQYF	TGTGCCAGCAGTTTCGGTCAGGGAGACTACGAGCAGTACTTC
TRBV28	TRBJ2-3	NA	NA	CASSSPRQDPTDTQYF	TGTGCCAGCAGTTCCCCCAGACAGGACCCCACAGATACGCAGTATTTT
TRBV7-3	TRBJ2-7	NA	NA	CASSFAGEGYEQYF	TGTGCCAGCAGCTTCGCAGGGGAGGGCTACGAGCAGTACTTC
TRBV4-3	TRBJ1-2	NA	NA	CASSQGDNDYGYTF	TGCGCCAGCAGCCAAGGGGACAACGACTATGGCTACACCTTC
TRBV4-1	TRBJ2-3	NA	TRBD2	CASSQVRRGGRDTDTQYF	TGCGCCAGCAGCCAAGTAAGGCGGGGGGGCCGCGACACAGATACGCAGTATTTT
TRBV2	TRBJ1-6	NA	TRBD1	CASSHTFTGVRGPLHF	TGTGCCAGCAGTCACACCTTCACAGGGGTAAGGGGTCCCCTCCACTTT
TRBV27	TRBJ2-1	medium-sized	TRBD1	CASSFGQGLGEQFF	TGTGCCAGCAGTTTTGGACAGGGGTTGGGTGAGCAGTTCTTC
TRBV15	TRBJ2-1	NA	NA	CATSRDRGIEQFF	TGTGCCACCAGCAGAGATCGGGGGATTGAGCAGTTCTTC
TRBV10-2	TRBJ2-1	NA	TRBD1	CASSERQGRDNEQFF	TGCGCCAGCAGTGAAAGACAGGGTAGGGACAATGAGCAGTTCTTC
TRBV4-1	TRBJ2-7	NA	TRBD1	CASSQGQGGEQYF	TGCGCCAGCAGCCAAGGACAGGGGGGGGAGCAGTACTTC
TRBV6-5	TRBJ2-3	NA	TRBD2	CASSPIAGGTDTQYF	TGTGCCAGCAGTCCCATCGCGGGAGGCACAGATACGCAGTATTTT
TRBV28	TRBJ1-1	NA	NA	CASRLTVNTEAFF	TGTGCCAGCAGACTGACAGTCAACACTGAAGCTTTCTTT
TRBV10-3	TRBJ1-1	NA	NA	CAISAENTEAFF	TGTGCCATCAGTGCCGAGAACACTGAAGCTTTCTTT
TRBV4-1	TRBJ2-3	NA	NA	CASSQGIDPGRTDTQYF	TGCGCCAGCAGCCAAGGAATTGACCCGGGACGAACAGATACGCAGTATTTT
TRBV4-1	TRBJ1-4	NA	NA	CASSQVGGEKLFF	TGCGCCAGCAGCCAAGTCGGGGGGGAAAAACTGTTTTTT
TRBV19	TRBJ2-2	NA	NA	CASSQSRVTRRLFF	TGTGCCAGTAGTCAATCCCGGGTCACTCGACGGCTGTTTTTT